These T cell receptor beta chains were read from a single sample in a study of spatial heterogeneity in lung cancer. MiXCR, applied by TCRdb to the 5' RACE reads, yields one record per CDR3 protein. This table has more than 85,000 distinct CDR3 sequences, under 9% appearing once. The source material was PBMCs, sampled at surgery. The receptors were gathered from a male donor with early-stage non-small cell lung cancer. The CDR3 runs from the conserved cysteine through the conserved F or W. Fields, in order: V gene, J gene, D gene, clone size, CDR3 protein, CDR3 DNA. A D gene is named only where the DNA matches it firmly. Clone size is shown for a subset of rows, as once, few, many or a class of expanded clone.

v_gene: TRBV10-3; j_gene: TRBJ1-5; d_gene: -; abundance: many; CDR3aa: CAIHSYGGPDSNQPQHF; CDR3nt: TGTGCCATCCACTCCTACGGGGGGCCCGATAGCAATCAGCCCCAGCATTTT
v_gene: TRBV7-2; j_gene: TRBJ1-1; d_gene: -; abundance: many; CDR3aa: CASSLTRTEAFF; CDR3nt: TGTGCCAGCAGCTTAACGAGGACTGAAGCTTTCTTT
v_gene: TRBV6-5; j_gene: TRBJ2-5; d_gene: TRBD1; abundance: many; CDR3aa: CASSSPRRGHQTQYF; CDR3nt: TGTGCCAGCAGTTCCCCTCGCAGGGGGCATCAGACCCAGTACTTC
v_gene: TRBV7-3; j_gene: TRBJ2-5; d_gene: -; abundance: many; CDR3aa: CASSLSSAQETQYF; CDR3nt: TGTGCCAGCAGCTTAAGTAGCGCTCAAGAGACCCAGTACTTC
v_gene: TRBV6-6; j_gene: TRBJ2-1; d_gene: TRBD2; abundance: -; CDR3aa: CASSPGLAQFF; CDR3nt: TGTGCCAGCAGCCCCGGACTAGCTCAGTTCTTC
v_gene: TRBV5-4; j_gene: TRBJ2-3; d_gene: TRBD2; abundance: few; CDR3aa: CAAAGGGTDTQYF; CDR3nt: TGTGCCGCAGCGGGGGGAGGCACAGATACGCAGTATTTT
v_gene: TRBV5-1; j_gene: TRBJ2-5; d_gene: -; abundance: many; CDR3aa: CASSLNNIEETQYF; CDR3nt: TGCGCCAGCAGCTTGAACAATATAGAAGAGACCCAGTACTTC
v_gene: TRBV11-2; j_gene: TRBJ2-7; d_gene: TRBD2; abundance: many; CDR3aa: CASSLDNGGSYEQYF; CDR3nt: TGTGCCAGCAGCTTAGATAACGGCGGGAGCTACGAGCAGTACTTC
v_gene: TRBV12-3/TRBV12-4; j_gene: TRBJ2-4; d_gene: -; abundance: few; CDR3aa: CASSWVNIQYF; CDR3nt: TGTGCCAGCAGTTGGGTAAACATTCAGTACTTC
v_gene: TRBV5-1; j_gene: TRBJ1-1; d_gene: TRBD1; abundance: -; CDR3aa: CASSPAGGYAEAFF; CDR3nt: TGCGCCAGCAGTCCCGCAGGGGGCTATGCTGAAGCTTTCTTT
v_gene: TRBV19; j_gene: TRBJ2-5; d_gene: TRBD1; abundance: few; CDR3aa: CASALQGARLETQYF; CDR3nt: TGTGCCAGCGCGCTACAGGGGGCGCGGTTAGAGACCCAGTACTTC
v_gene: TRBV12-3/TRBV12-4; j_gene: TRBJ2-3; d_gene: TRBD1; abundance: -; CDR3aa: CASTSTGGITDTQYF; CDR3nt: TGTGCCAGCACCTCCACAGGGGGGATCACAGATACGCAGTATTTT
v_gene: TRBV12-3/TRBV12-4; j_gene: TRBJ2-2; d_gene: -; abundance: many; CDR3aa: CASSLGTTNTGELFF; CDR3nt: TGTGCCAGCAGTTTAGGGACCACGAACACCGGGGAGCTGTTTTTT
v_gene: TRBV24-1; j_gene: TRBJ2-3; d_gene: TRBD1; abundance: few; CDR3aa: CATGQGPDTQYF; CDR3nt: TGTGCCACCGGACAGGGTCCGGATACGCAGTATTTT
v_gene: TRBV20-1; j_gene: TRBJ2-3; d_gene: TRBD2; abundance: many; CDR3aa: CSASEVSGTDTQYF; CDR3nt: TGCAGTGCTAGTGAGGTTAGCGGGACAGATACGCAGTATTTT
v_gene: TRBV28; j_gene: TRBJ1-5; d_gene: -; abundance: -; CDR3aa: CASRLQGGPQHF; CDR3nt: TGTGCCAGCAGGCTTCAGGGTGGGCCCCAGCATTTT
v_gene: TRBV5-4; j_gene: TRBJ2-3; d_gene: TRBD2; abundance: many; CDR3aa: CAARPGLAAMDTQYF; CDR3nt: TGTGCCGCCCGACCGGGGCTAGCGGCGATGGATACGCAGTATTTT
v_gene: TRBV4-3; j_gene: TRBJ1-4; d_gene: -; abundance: -; CDR3aa: CASSQDSQNEKLFF; CDR3nt: TGCGCCAGCAGCCAAGATAGCCAGAATGAAAAACTGTTTTTT
v_gene: TRBV6-5; j_gene: TRBJ1-2; d_gene: -; abundance: few; CDR3aa: CASSSNREADGYTF; CDR3nt: TGTGCCAGCAGTTCTAACAGGGAAGCGGATGGCTACACCTTC
v_gene: TRBV7-2; j_gene: TRBJ2-3; d_gene: TRBD2; abundance: few; CDR3aa: CASSFRTSGVADTQYF; CDR3nt: TGTGCCAGCAGCTTCCGGACTAGCGGGGTGGCAGATACGCAGTATTTT
v_gene: TRBV2; j_gene: TRBJ2-7; d_gene: -; abundance: few; CDR3aa: CASRDISGATYEQYF; CDR3nt: TGTGCCAGCAGAGACATCTCCGGGGCTACCTACGAGCAGTACTTC
v_gene: TRBV6-5; j_gene: TRBJ2-1; d_gene: -; abundance: many; CDR3aa: CATLSRDGYNEQFF; CDR3nt: TGTGCCACCTTATCGAGGGATGGATACAATGAGCAGTTCTTC
v_gene: TRBV7-6; j_gene: TRBJ2-2; d_gene: -; abundance: many; CDR3aa: CASSPLVEVTGELFF; CDR3nt: TGTGCCAGCAGCCCCCTGGTAGAAGTCACCGGGGAGCTGTTTTTT
v_gene: TRBV3-1; j_gene: TRBJ2-7; d_gene: -; abundance: many; CDR3aa: CASSQDRRRTYEQYF; CDR3nt: TGTGCCAGCAGCCAAGATAGGCGCCGGACGTACGAGCAGTACTTC
v_gene: TRBV7-8; j_gene: TRBJ2-3; d_gene: TRBD2; abundance: few; CDR3aa: CASSLVGLAIGTQYF; CDR3nt: TGTGCCAGCAGCTTAGTAGGACTAGCAATCGGTACGCAGTATTTT
v_gene: TRBV7-2; j_gene: TRBJ1-1; d_gene: -; abundance: many; CDR3aa: CASSLGVGMNTEAFF; CDR3nt: TGTGCCAGCAGCTTAGGGGTAGGGATGAACACTGAAGCTTTCTTT
v_gene: TRBV29-1; j_gene: TRBJ2-1; d_gene: TRBD1; abundance: many; CDR3aa: CSARTGPNNEQFF; CDR3nt: TGCAGCGCCAGGACAGGGCCAAACAATGAGCAGTTCTTC
v_gene: TRBV7-2; j_gene: TRBJ1-1; d_gene: TRBD1; abundance: -; CDR3aa: CASSLVFGGQDKAFF; CDR3nt: TGTGCCAGCAGCTTAGTTTTCGGGGGACAGGATAAAGCTTTCTTT
v_gene: TRBV6-2/TRBV6-3; j_gene: TRBJ2-3; d_gene: -; abundance: many; CDR3aa: CASSLAGANTDTQYF; CDR3nt: TGTGCCAGCAGCCTAGCCGGGGCCAACACAGATACGCAGTATTTT
v_gene: TRBV9; j_gene: TRBJ2-7; d_gene: -; abundance: many; CDR3aa: CASSVGGDSAYEQYF; CDR3nt: TGTGCCAGCAGCGTCGGGGGCGACTCTGCCTACGAGCAGTACTTC
v_gene: TRBV5-1; j_gene: TRBJ2-7; d_gene: TRBD2; abundance: -; CDR3aa: CASRHRAGENSYEQYF; CDR3nt: TGCGCCAGCAGGCACAGAGCGGGAGAGAACTCCTACGAGCAGTACTTC
v_gene: TRBV6-2/TRBV6-3; j_gene: TRBJ2-5; d_gene: -; abundance: -; CDR3aa: CASSTTVETQYF; CDR3nt: TGTGCCAGCAGTACGACAGTGGAGACCCAGTACTTC
v_gene: TRBV3-1; j_gene: TRBJ1-1; d_gene: TRBD1; abundance: -; CDR3aa: CASSQGTGSTEAFF; CDR3nt: TGTGCCAGCAGCCAAGGGACAGGGAGCACTGAAGCTTTCTTT
v_gene: TRBV6-2/TRBV6-3; j_gene: TRBJ2-2; d_gene: TRBD1; abundance: -; CDR3aa: CASSQGQGELFF; CDR3nt: TGTGCCAGCAGCCAGGGACAGGGGGAGCTGTTTTTT
v_gene: TRBV20-1; j_gene: TRBJ2-5; d_gene: -; abundance: -; CDR3aa: CSARDRRGGETQYF; CDR3nt: TGCAGTGCTAGAGATCGGCGGGGCGGGGAGACCCAGTACTTC
v_gene: TRBV12-3/TRBV12-4; j_gene: TRBJ1-6; d_gene: -; abundance: -; CDR3aa: CASSLYRDSPLHF; CDR3nt: TGTGCCAGCAGTTTATACAGGGATTCACCCCTCCACTTT
v_gene: TRBV5-1; j_gene: TRBJ1-5; d_gene: -; abundance: -; CDR3aa: CASSLAAGLNQPQHF; CDR3nt: TGCGCCAGCAGCTTGGCCGCAGGGCTGAATCAGCCCCAGCATTTT
v_gene: TRBV7-2; j_gene: TRBJ1-5; d_gene: -; abundance: few; CDR3aa: CASSLRVGDSNQPQHF; CDR3nt: TGTGCCAGCAGCTTACGGGTGGGCGATAGCAATCAGCCCCAGCATTTT
v_gene: TRBV6-5; j_gene: TRBJ2-7; d_gene: TRBD1; abundance: many; CDR3aa: CASSPPSGGQGLGEQYF; CDR3nt: TGTGCCAGCAGCCCCCCCAGCGGAGGACAGGGGTTAGGCGAGCAGTACTTC
v_gene: TRBV29-1; j_gene: TRBJ2-1; d_gene: -; abundance: few; CDR3aa: CSVGESYDEQFF; CDR3nt: TGCAGCGTTGGAGAATCGTACGATGAGCAGTTCTTC